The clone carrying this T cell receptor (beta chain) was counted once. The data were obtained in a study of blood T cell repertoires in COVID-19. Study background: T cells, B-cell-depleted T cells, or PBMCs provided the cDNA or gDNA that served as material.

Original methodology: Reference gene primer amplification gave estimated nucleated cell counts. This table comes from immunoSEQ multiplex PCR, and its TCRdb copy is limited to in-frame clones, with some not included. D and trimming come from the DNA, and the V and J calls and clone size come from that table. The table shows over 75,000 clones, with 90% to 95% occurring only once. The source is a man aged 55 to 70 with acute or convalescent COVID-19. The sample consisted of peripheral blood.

The CDR3 DNA reads as TGTGCCAGCAGTGAATTCGGCGGGAGGGCGGCCGGGGAGCTGTTTTTT. Protein: CASSEFGGRAAGELFF. The chain joins TRBV2 to TRBJ2-2; 9 nucleotides agree with TRBD2. V shed 2 bases, J shed 6 bases, and the junction held 7 bases outside the gene matches. The CDR3 is 16 amino acids. Germline lookup yields CDR1 SNHLY and CDR2 FYNNEI.